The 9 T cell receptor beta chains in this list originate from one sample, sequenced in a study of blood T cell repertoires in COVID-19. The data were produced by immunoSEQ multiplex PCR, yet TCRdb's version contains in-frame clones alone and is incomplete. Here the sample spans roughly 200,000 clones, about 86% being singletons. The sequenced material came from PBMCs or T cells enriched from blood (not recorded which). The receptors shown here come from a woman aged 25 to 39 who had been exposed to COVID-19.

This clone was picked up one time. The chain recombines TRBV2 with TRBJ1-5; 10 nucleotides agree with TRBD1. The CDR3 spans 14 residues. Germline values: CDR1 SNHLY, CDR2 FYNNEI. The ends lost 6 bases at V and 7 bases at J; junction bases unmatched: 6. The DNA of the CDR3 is TGTGCCAGCAGCCGGGACAGGGGTTGGCAGCCCCAGCATTTT. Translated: CASSRDRGWQPQHF. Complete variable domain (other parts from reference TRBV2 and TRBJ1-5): EPEVTQTPSHQVTQMGQEVILRCVPISNHLYFYWYRQILGQKVEFLVSFYNNEISEKSEIFDDQFSVERPDGSNFTLKIRSTKLEDSAMYFCASSRDRGWQPQHFGDGTRLSIL.

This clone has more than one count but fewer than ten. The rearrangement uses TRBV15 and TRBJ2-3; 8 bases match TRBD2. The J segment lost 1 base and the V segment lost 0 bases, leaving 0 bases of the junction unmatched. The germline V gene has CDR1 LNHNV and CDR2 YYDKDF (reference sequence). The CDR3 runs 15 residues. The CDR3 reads CATSRERGGTDTQYF. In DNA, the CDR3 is TGTGCCACCAGCAGAGAGCGGGGGGGCACAGATACGCAGTATTTT.

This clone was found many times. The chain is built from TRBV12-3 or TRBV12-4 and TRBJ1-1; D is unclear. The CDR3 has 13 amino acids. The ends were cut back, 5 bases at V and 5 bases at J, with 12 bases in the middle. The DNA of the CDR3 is TGTGCCAGCAGTCCGAGGCTGGAGACTGAAGCTTTCTTT. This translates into CASSPRLETEAFF.

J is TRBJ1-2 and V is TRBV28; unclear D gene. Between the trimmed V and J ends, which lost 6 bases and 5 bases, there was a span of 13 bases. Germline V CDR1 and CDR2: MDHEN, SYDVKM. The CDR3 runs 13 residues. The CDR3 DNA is TGTGCCAGCAGCCCCGTGGCTCCATATGGCTACACCTTC. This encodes CASSPVAPYGYTF.

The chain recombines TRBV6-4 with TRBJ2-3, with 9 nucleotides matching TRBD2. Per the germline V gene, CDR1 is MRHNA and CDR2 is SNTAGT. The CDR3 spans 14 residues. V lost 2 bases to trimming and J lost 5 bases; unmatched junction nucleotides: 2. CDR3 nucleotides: TGTGCCAGCAGTGACAATAGCGGGGGAGATACGCAGTATTTT. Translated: CASSDNSGGDTQYF.

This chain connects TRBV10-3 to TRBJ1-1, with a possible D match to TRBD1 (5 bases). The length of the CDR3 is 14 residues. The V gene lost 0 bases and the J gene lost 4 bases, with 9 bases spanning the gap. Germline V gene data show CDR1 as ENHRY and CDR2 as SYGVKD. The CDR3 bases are TGTGCCATCAGTGAGTCGAGCGGGGGCACTGAAGCTTTCTTT. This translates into CAISESSGGTEAFF.

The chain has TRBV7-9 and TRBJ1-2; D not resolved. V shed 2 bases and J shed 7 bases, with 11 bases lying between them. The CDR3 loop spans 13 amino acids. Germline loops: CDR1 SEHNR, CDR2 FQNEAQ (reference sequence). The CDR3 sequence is CASSLPPAGGYTF. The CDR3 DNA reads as TGTGCCAGCAGCTTACCCCCAGCAGGTGGCTACACCTTC. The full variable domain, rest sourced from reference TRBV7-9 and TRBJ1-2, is DTGVSQNPRHKITKRGQNVTFRCDPISEHNRLYWYRQTLGQGPEFLTYFQNEAQLEKSRLLSDRFSAERPKGSFSTLEIQRTEQGDSAMYLCASSLPPAGGYTFGSGTRLTVV.

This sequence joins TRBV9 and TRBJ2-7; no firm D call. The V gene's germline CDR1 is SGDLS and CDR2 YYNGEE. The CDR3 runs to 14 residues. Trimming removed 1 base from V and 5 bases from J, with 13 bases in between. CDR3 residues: CASSVKHMSHEQYF. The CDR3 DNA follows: TGTGCCAGCAGCGTAAAACACATGTCCCACGAGCAGTACTTC.

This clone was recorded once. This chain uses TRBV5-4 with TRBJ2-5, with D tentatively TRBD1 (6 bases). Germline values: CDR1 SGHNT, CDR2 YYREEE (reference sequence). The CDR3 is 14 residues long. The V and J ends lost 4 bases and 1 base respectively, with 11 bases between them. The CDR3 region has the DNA TGTGCCAGCAGCCACGCGGACAGCCAAGAGACCCAGTACTTC. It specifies CASSHADSQETQYF.